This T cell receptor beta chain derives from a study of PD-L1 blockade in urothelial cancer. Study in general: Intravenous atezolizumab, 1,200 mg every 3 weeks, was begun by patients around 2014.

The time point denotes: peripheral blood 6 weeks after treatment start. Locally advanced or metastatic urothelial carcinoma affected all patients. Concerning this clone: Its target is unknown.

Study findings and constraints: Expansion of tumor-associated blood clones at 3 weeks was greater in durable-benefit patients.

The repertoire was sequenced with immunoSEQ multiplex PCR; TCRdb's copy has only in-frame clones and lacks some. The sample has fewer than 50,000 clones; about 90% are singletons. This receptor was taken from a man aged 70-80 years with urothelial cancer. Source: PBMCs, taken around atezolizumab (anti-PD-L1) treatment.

Written as DNA, the CDR3 is TGTGCCAGCAGCTTAAACTGGGTGATCGAGGCTATAGATACGCAGTATTTT. Its protein product is CASSLNWVIEAIDTQYF. The chain is built from TRBV7-9 and TRBJ2-3, with D hard to call. The CDR3 length is 17 residues. The germline CDR1 and CDR2 sequences are SEHNR and FQNEAQ (reference sequence). Trimming took off 2 bases at V and 5 bases at J, with 20 bases between the two ends.